The 3 T cell receptor beta chains reported below all come from one sample, sequenced in a study of T cell clonotyping in hematopoietic cell transplantation. Here immunoSEQ multiplex PCR was the method, and the copy in TCRdb shows in-frame clones only, minus some. The repertoire includes 55,000 to 70,000 clones, about 93% of them detected once, and roughly 1.7% sits in the top ten. The sample consisted of peripheral blood mononuclear cells. The source of these receptors is a man aged 45-65 years in good health. Some clones in this sample may be carry-over from other donors' samples.

The chain is built from TRBV19 and TRBJ2-6; possible D gene TRBD1, 5 bases. V lost 9 bases, J lost 1 base, and 13 bases lay in between. In germline, CDR1 is LNHDA, CDR2 SQIVND (reference sequence). CDR3 length: 15 residues. The CDR3 region is CASRIQGSGANVLTF. DNA for the CDR3: TGTGCCAGCAGAATTCAGGGTTCTGGGGCCAACGTCCTGACTTTC.

The CDR3 DNA reads TGTGCCAGCAGTGAAGCTCGAGAGACCCAGTACTTC. It is translated as CASSEARETQYF. This rearrangement joins TRBV6-1 to TRBJ2-5; unclear D gene. The ends were cut back, 0 bases at V and 4 bases at J, with 3 bases in the middle. CDR3 length equals 12 residues. The germline V gene encodes CDR1 MNHNS and CDR2 SASEGT.

The chain uses TRBV5-1 and TRBJ2-7; D gene ambiguous. CDR3 length: 12 residues. Germline values: CDR1 SGHRS, CDR2 YFSETQ. Between the trimmed V and J ends, which lost 0 bases and 6 bases, there was a span of 7 bases. CDR3 protein: CASSLGDAEQYF. The CDR3 DNA sequence: TGCGCCAGCAGCTTGGGGGATGCCGAGCAGTACTTC. The variable domain in full, completed from reference TRBV5-1 and TRBJ2-7, reads KAGVTQTPRYLIKTRGQQVTLSCSPISGHRSVSWYQQTPGQGLQFLFEYFSETQRNKGNFPGRFSGRQFSNSRSEMNVSTLELGDSALYLCASSLGDAEQYFGPGTRLTVT.